This T cell receptor (beta chain) was observed in a study of OX40 agonist ivuxolimab in advanced cancers. Study at large: Ivuxolimab, an antibody acting as an agonist of OX40 (CD134), was used to treat patients.

With 4 bases removed from V and 4 bases from J, the gap between germline ends came to 7 bases. This CDR3 region has 12 residues. Germline V lookup: CDR1 SGHRS, CDR2 YFSETQ. The table came from immunoSEQ multiplex PCR; TCRdb's copy has only in-frame clones and leaves some out. The sample has roughly 14,000 clones, around 80% seen once; the top ten hold 12% to 15%. The study's findings and limits: The CD4+ and CD8+ T cells in the blood had expanded clonally by week 6 at 0.1 to 3.0 mg/kg.

Details on this clone: Its specificity is not known.

The receptor was isolated from an adult with an advanced solid tumor such as melanoma, head and neck, liver or kidney cancer. The starting material was CD4+ or CD8+ T cells sorted from blood, obtained in a trial of the OX40 agonist ivuxolimab. The chain recombines TRBV5-1 with TRBJ2-3; D gene ambiguous. The CDR3 protein is CASSLGADTQYF. The CDR3 nucleotides are TGCGCCAGCAGCCTGGGCGCAGATACGCAGTATTTT.